Described below is a single T cell receptor beta chain sequence and its context. Its specificity is not known. Given a much more abundant clone one base away, this may be a read error. The approximately 17-32 mg bulk tissue piece was not sorted before simultaneous RNA and DNA extraction. This CDR3 has 14 amino acids. Germline-derived CDR1 and CDR2 are SGHVS and FQNEAQ. The source of the sample is a study of tumor-infiltrating lymphocytes in primary liver carcinoma. Study overall: Stage T1-T3 N0M0 tumors spanned roughly 4 to 11 cm.

cDNA specific to TCR beta was made from around 530 ng of total RNA, with a constant-region primer employed for priming. Libraries for TCR beta were built through three nested multiplex PCR rounds, which together made up a slightly modified ARM-PCR procedure. Rounds one and two of PCR, each of around 9 cycles, were primed with TRBV1-TRBV30 forward primers and a C-beta reverse primer. From the multiplex PCR reads, TCRdb called clonotypes with MiXCR, one entry per CDR3 protein. Among more than 100,000 distinct CDR3 sequences listed, approximately 68% were seen once. Study results and caveats: It was in tumors, not blood, that the top-250-clone fraction was significantly higher (p = 0.039).

The material sequenced was tumor-adjacent normal liver tissue. This chain links TRBV7-8 with TRBJ1-3, with D maybe TRBD1 (5 bases). This sequence originates from a woman in her fifties or sixties with primary liver carcinoma and hepatitis B virus infection. CDR3 protein: CVSSFRGSGNTIYF. CDR3 nucleotide sequence: TGTGTCAGCAGCTTTAGGGGTTCTGGAAACACCATATATTTT.